Below are 20 T cell receptor beta chains sequenced from a single sample in a study of cytomegalovirus exposure and HLA in healthy donors. Primers included in the PCR were 60 Vbeta and 13 Jbeta primers. The method was immunoSEQ multiplex PCR; TCRdb's version includes in-frame clones alone and lacks a portion of them. This table has fewer than 200,000 clones, around 81% appearing once. The sequenced sample was PBMCs. Receptors were obtained from a woman aged 45-65 years in good health and CMV-seronegative.

V is TRBV10-3 and J is TRBJ1-2; 8 bases align to TRBD1. After removal of 4 bases from V and 3 bases from J, the junction contained 7 bases not matched to a gene. The length of the CDR3 is 15 residues. The V gene's germline CDR1 is ENHRY and CDR2 SYGVKD. The CDR3 nucleotides read TGTGCCATCAGTGGGACAGGGATGATCGACTATGGCTACACCTTC. It encodes CAISGTGMIDYGYTF.

V is TRBV19 and J is TRBJ1-1; D is ambiguous. Trimming removed 3 bases at V and 8 bases at J, with 22 bases between. This CDR3 is 16 amino acids long. The germline V gene encodes CDR1 LNHDA and CDR2 SQIVND (reference sequence). CDR3 coding DNA: TGTGCCAGTAGTATTGGGTGGATTGGGCCCACCCAAGAAGCTTTCTTT. Amino acid sequence: CASSIGWIGPTQEAFF.

This rearrangement joins TRBV7-6 to TRBJ1-2, with TRBD1 as a possible D gene (5 bases). Germline V gives CDR1 SGHVS, CDR2 FNYEAQ. Trimming removed 7 bases from V and 4 bases from J, with 16 bases in between. This CDR3 contains 14 residues. DNA of the CDR3: TGTGCCAGCAAACCTGGGGGGTCGAGCTATGGCTACACCTTC. Encoded protein: CASKPGGSSYGYTF.

The chain recombines TRBV5-4 with TRBJ1-1; D might be TRBD1 (5 bases). Trimming stripped 3 bases from V and 0 bases from J, with 15 bases between. The germline V gene has CDR1 SGHNT and CDR2 YYREEE (reference sequence). This CDR3 has 16 amino acids. CDR3 region: CASSSGGRALNTEAFF. As DNA, the CDR3 is TGTGCCAGCAGCTCGGGGGGACGTGCCCTGAACACTGAAGCTTTCTTT.

J is TRBJ1-3 and V is TRBV15; D perhaps matches TRBD1 (5 bases). The ends were cut back, 3 bases at V and 0 bases at J, with 21 bases in the middle. There are 19 residues in the CDR3. CDR1 and CDR2 (germline): LNHNV, YYDKDF (reference sequence). This chain's CDR3 is CATSSEYSGGLTSGNTIYF. The DNA of the CDR3 is TGTGCCACCAGCAGTGAATACAGTGGGGGGTTAACCTCTGGAAACACCATATATTTT.

The rearrangement joins TRBV5-6 to TRBJ1-6, with D unresolved. V gave up 2 bases and J gave up 0 bases, with 9 bases separating them. CDR3 length equals 16 residues. Germline CDR1 reads SGHDT; CDR2 reads YYEEEE. The CDR3 region is CASSFKKASYNSPLHF. For the CDR3, the DNA is TGTGCCAGCAGCTTTAAGAAAGCCTCCTATAATTCACCCCTCCACTTT. The whole variable domain, remainder taken from reference TRBV5-6 and TRBJ1-6, is DAGVTQSPTHLIKTRGQQVTLRCSPKSGHDTVSWYQQALGQGPQFIFQYYEEEERQRGNFPDRFSGHQFPNYSSELNVNALLLGDSALYLCASSFKKASYNSPLHFGNGTRLTVT.

The gene calls are TRBV2 and TRBJ1-1; no definite D call. This CDR3 contains 13 residues. Germline CDR1 is SNHLY and CDR2 is FYNNEI. V was clipped by 4 bases and J by 4 bases, with 10 bases between them. CDR3 region: CASSAGEGTEAFF. The CDR3 nucleotides are TGTGCCAGCAGTGCTGGGGAGGGCACTGAAGCTTTCTTT.

The chain uses TRBV25-1 and TRBJ2-7; a possible D gene is TRBD1 (5 bases). Germline V gives CDR1 MGHDK, CDR2 SYGVNS. CDR3 length: 15 amino acids. V was clipped by 3 bases and J by 2 bases, with 14 bases between them. In nucleotides, the CDR3 is TGTGCCAGCAGTGACCCGACAGATAAAGCCTACGAGCAGTACTTC. Protein sequence: CASSDPTDKAYEQYF.

The genes are TRBV7-2 and TRBJ1-1, with 7 positions matching TRBD1. Looked up from germline, CDR1 is SGHTA and CDR2 is FQGNSA. Trimming at V came to 1 base and at J to 1 base, leaving 6 bases not matched to a gene. The CDR3 extends over 16 amino acids. The CDR3 nucleotides are TGTGCCAGCAGCTTAGGGAGGGGGCGCGAGAACACTGAAGCTTTCTTT. It codes for CASSLGRGRENTEAFF.

This clone was seen more than once but under ten times. The V call is TRBV14, the J call TRBJ2-5, with 8 bases aligning to TRBD1. Trimming at V came to 2 bases and at J to 5 bases, leaving 13 bases not matched to a gene. This CDR3 comprises 17 residues. Germline CDR1 is SGHDN and CDR2 is FVKESK. CDR3 sequence: CASSQFTQGARQETQYF. As DNA, the CDR3 is TGTGCCAGCAGCCAATTCACCCAGGGGGCCAGGCAGGAGACCCAGTACTTC.

The rearrangement uses TRBV6-1 and TRBJ2-1, with 8 bases aligning to TRBD2. The CDR3 is 15 residues long. The germline CDR1 and CDR2 sequences are MNHNS and SASEGT. J was trimmed by 9 bases and V by 4 bases; bases with no gene match: 11. DNA of the CDR3: TGTGCCAGCAGTGGATCGGGGGGGGCCCACGGTGAGCAGTTCTTC. Amino acid sequence: CASSGSGGAHGEQFF.

This clone was seen a single time. The chain uses TRBV5-6 and TRBJ2-7, with D perhaps matching TRBD1 (6 bases). The germline CDR1 and CDR2 sequences are SGHDT and YYEEEE. CDR3 size: 14 residues. V dropped 2 bases and J dropped 2 bases, with 11 bases sitting between them. The chain's CDR3 is CASSFGGSPYEQYF. The CDR3 DNA reads as TGTGCCAGCAGCTTTGGGGGCTCCCCCTACGAGCAGTACTTC.

The chain couples TRBV30 to TRBJ1-6; D not resolved. The V end lost 7 bases, the J end lost 7 bases, and 14 bases lay between the germline ends. The CDR3 totals 13 residues. Germline V gene data show CDR1 as GTSNPN and CDR2 as SVGIG (reference sequence). For the CDR3, the DNA is TGTGCCTCGGGGAGGAAAGGAAATTCACCCCTCCACTTT. Translated, it gives CASGRKGNSPLHF.

The V and J genes are TRBV7-3 and TRBJ2-2, with TRBD2 matching 7 bases. This CDR3 has 16 residues. With V trimmed by 2 bases and J by 1 base, 4 bases remained unmatched. The germline V gene encodes CDR1 SGHTA and CDR2 FQGTGA. The CDR3 DNA reads TGTGCCAGCAGCTTAGGGAGGGTGGAGAACACCGGGGAGCTGTTTTTT. This translates into CASSLGRVENTGELFF.

The chain uses TRBV6-5 and TRBJ1-6; D is ambiguous. The germline V gene has CDR1 MNHEY and CDR2 SVGAGI. Trimming removed 1 base from V and 14 bases from J, with 18 bases in between. The CDR3 covers 15 residues. The CDR3 bases are TGTGCCAGCAGTTACTTAAGTATCGAGGGTGTGGCCCTCCACTTT. This translates into CASSYLSIEGVALHF.

This chain joins TRBV18 and TRBJ1-1, with D hard to call. V lost 6 bases to trimming and J lost 2 bases, with 13 bases between them. Germline-derived CDR1 and CDR2 are KGHSH and LQKENI. The CDR3 spans 14 residues. The CDR3 DNA follows: TGTGCCAGCTCTCGGCCCCCGGGAAACACTGAAGCTTTCTTT. Translated, it gives CASSRPPGNTEAFF.

The chain couples TRBV6-1 to TRBJ1-1; maybe TRBD1 (5 bases). This CDR3 has 12 amino acids. Germline V CDR1 and CDR2: MNHNS, SASEGT. V lost 6 bases, J lost 7 bases, and 12 bases lay in between. The DNA for the CDR3 is TGTGCCAGCAGCCGACGGCAGGGTGAAGCTTTCTTT. Protein sequence: CASSRRQGEAFF.

This clone showed up just a few times. The V call is TRBV7-2, the J call TRBJ1-1; no reliable D call. Germline assignment: CDR1 SGHTA and CDR2 FQGNSA. Trimming removed 1 base from V and 1 base from J, with 7 bases in between. This CDR3 has 14 amino acids. For the CDR3, the DNA is TGTGCCAGCAGCTTAGACAGATGGAACACTGAAGCTTTCTTT. It codes for CASSLDRWNTEAFF.

The rearrangement links TRBV2 to TRBJ1-4; D is unresolved. Germline loops: CDR1 SNHLY, CDR2 FYNNEI. The CDR3 is made up of 13 amino acids. The V and J ends lost 6 bases and 8 bases respectively, with 13 bases between them. The CDR3 region is CASRRQTIEKLFF. CDR3 bases: TGTGCCAGCAGGCGGCAGACGATAGAAAAACTGTTTTTT.

V and J are TRBV7-2 and TRBJ2-3; 7 positions match TRBD2. Trimming cost V 2 bases and J 5 bases; bases outside gene matches: 10. CDR1 and CDR2 from the germline V gene are SGHTA and FQGNSA. The CDR3 runs to 16 residues. As DNA, the CDR3 is TGTGCCAGCAGCTTACCCCCGGGGGGTCTAGGAGATACGCAGTATTTT. It yields the protein CASSLPPGGLGDTQYF.